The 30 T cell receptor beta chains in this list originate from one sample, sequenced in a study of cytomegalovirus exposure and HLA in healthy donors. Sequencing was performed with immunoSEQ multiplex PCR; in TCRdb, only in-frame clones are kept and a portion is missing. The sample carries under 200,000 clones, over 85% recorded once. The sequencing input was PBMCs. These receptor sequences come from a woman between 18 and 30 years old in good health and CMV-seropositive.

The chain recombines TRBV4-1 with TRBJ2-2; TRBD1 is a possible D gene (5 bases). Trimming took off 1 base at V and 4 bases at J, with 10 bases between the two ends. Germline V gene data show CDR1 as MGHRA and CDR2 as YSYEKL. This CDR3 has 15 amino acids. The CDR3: CASSQGQGPTGELFF. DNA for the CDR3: TGCGCCAGCAGCCAAGGTCAGGGTCCCACCGGGGAGCTGTTTTTT.

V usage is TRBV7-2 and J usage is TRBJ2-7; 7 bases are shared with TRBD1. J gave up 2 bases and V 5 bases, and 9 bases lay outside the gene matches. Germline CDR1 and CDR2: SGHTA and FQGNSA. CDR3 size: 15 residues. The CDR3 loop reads CASSHRGQSAYEQYF. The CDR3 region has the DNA TGTGCCAGCAGCCACCGGGGACAGTCAGCCTACGAGCAGTACTTC.

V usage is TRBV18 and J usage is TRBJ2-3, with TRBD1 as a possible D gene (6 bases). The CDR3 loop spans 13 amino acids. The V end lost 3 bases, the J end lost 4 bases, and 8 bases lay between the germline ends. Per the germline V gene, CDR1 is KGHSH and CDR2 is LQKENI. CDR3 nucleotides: TGTGCCAGCTCACCCAGGGGATCAGATACGCAGTATTTT. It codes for CASSPRGSDTQYF.

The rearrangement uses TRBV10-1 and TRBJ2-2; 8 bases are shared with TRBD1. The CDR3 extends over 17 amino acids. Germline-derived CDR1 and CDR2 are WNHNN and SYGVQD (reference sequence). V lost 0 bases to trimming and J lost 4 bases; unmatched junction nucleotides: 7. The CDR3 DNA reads TGCGCCAGCAGTGAGTCGACAGGACAGGGTGTCACCGGGGAGCTGTTTTTT. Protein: CASSESTGQGVTGELFF.

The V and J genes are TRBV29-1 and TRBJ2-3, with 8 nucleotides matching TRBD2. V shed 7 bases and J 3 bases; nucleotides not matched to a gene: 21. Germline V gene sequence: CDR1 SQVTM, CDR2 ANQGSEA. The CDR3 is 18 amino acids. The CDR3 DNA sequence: TGCAGCGCAGAAGGCCCAGCGGGAGTCGGTAGAAATACAGATACGCAGTATTTT. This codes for CSAEGPAGVGRNTDTQYF.

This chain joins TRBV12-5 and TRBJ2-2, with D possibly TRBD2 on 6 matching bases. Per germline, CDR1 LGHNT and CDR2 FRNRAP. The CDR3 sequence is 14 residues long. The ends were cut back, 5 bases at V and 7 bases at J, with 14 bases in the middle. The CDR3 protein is CASGLRLSGGELFF. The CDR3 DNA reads TGTGCTAGTGGTCTTAGACTTAGCGGCGGGGAGCTGTTTTTT.

CDR3 loop: CASSEGLEGANEQFF. The CDR3 nucleotides are TGTGCCAGCAGTGAAGGACTGGAGGGGGCCAATGAGCAGTTCTTC. The chain uses TRBV6-1 and TRBJ2-1, with D perhaps matching TRBD1 (7 bases). Trimming left V 1 base short and J 6 bases short, with 13 bases between. Germline V lookup: CDR1 MNHNS, CDR2 SASEGT. The CDR3 length is 15 residues.

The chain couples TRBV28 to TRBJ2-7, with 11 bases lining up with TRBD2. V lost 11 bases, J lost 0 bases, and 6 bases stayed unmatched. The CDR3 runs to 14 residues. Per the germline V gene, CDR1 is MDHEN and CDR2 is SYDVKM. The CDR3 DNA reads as TGTGCCGCTTGGGGGACTAGCGGCTCCTACGAGCAGTACTTC. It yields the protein CAAWGTSGSYEQYF.

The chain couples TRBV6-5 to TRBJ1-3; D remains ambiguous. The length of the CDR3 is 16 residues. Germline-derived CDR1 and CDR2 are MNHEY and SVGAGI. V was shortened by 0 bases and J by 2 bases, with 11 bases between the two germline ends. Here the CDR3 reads CASSYSTARAGNTIYF. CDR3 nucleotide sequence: TGTGCCAGCAGTTACTCGACTGCGAGGGCTGGAAACACCATATATTTT.

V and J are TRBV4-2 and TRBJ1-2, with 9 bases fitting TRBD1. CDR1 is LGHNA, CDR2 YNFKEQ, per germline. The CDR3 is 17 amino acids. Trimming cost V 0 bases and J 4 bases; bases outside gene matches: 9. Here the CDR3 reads CASSQELRDREGYGYTF. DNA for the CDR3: TGTGCCAGCAGCCAAGAATTACGGGACAGGGAGGGCTATGGCTACACCTTC.

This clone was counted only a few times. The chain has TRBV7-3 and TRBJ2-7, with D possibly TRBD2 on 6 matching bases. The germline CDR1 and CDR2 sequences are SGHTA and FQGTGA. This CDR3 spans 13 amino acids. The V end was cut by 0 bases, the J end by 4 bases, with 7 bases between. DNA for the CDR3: TGTGCCAGCAGCTTAACGCGGGAATACGAGCAGTACTTC. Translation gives CASSLTREYEQYF.

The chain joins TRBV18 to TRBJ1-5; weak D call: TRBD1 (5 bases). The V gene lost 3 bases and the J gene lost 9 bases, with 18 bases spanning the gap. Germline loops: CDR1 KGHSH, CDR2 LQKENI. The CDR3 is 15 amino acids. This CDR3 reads CASSPMGGTVRPQHF. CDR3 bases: TGTGCCAGCTCACCGATGGGGGGGACGGTTCGGCCCCAGCATTTT.

The chain's CDR3 is CASSSRSAAYNEQFF. The CDR3 region has the DNA TGTGCCAGCAGTTCCCGATCCGCGGCCTACAATGAGCAGTTCTTC. The chain joins TRBV2 to TRBJ2-1, with D unresolved. V was cut by 5 bases and J by 2 bases, with 13 bases left in between. Germline assignment: CDR1 SNHLY and CDR2 FYNNEI. This CDR3 region has 15 residues.

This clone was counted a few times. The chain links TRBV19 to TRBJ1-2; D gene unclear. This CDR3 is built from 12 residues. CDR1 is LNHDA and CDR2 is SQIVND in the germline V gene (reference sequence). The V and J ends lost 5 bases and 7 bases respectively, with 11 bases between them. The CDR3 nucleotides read TGTGCCAGTAGTCCCCGTTCGGGTGGCTACACCTTC. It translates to CASSPRSGGYTF.

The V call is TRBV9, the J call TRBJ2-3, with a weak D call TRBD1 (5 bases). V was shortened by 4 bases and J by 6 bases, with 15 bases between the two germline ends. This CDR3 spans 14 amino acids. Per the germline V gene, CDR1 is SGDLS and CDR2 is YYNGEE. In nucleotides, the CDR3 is TGTGCCAGCAGCCCCCCTAGGGGTTCGGATACGCAGTATTTT. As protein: CASSPPRGSDTQYF.

CDR3 loop: CASSLAVLAGGSDTQYF. CDR3 coding DNA: TGTGCCAGCAGCTTAGCCGTACTAGCGGGAGGGTCAGATACGCAGTATTTT. The chain uses TRBV11-1 and TRBJ2-3; 13 bases are a match to TRBD2. The CDR3 loop spans 17 amino acids. J gave up 4 bases and V 0 bases, and 4 bases lay outside the gene matches. The V gene's germline CDR1 is SGHAT and CDR2 FQDESV (reference sequence).

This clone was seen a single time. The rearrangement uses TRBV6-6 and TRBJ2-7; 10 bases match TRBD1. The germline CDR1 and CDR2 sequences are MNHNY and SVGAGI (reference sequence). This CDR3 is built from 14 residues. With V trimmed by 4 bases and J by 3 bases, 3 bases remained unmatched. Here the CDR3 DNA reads TGTGCCAGCAGTTCTGGACAGGGGGGCTACGAGCAGTACTTC. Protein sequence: CASSSGQGGYEQYF.

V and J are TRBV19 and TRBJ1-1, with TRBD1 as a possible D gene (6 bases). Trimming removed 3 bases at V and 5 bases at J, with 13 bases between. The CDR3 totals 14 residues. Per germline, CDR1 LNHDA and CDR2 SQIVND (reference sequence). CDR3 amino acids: CASSIEQGYTEAFF. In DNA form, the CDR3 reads TGTGCCAGTAGTATCGAACAGGGCTATACTGAAGCTTTCTTT. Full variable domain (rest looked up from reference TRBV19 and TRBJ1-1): DGGITQSPKYLFRKEGQNVTLSCEQNLNHDAMYWYRQDPGQGLRLIYYSQIVNDFQKGDIAEGYSVSREKKESFPLTVTSAQKNPTAFYLCASSIEQGYTEAFFGQGTRLTVV.

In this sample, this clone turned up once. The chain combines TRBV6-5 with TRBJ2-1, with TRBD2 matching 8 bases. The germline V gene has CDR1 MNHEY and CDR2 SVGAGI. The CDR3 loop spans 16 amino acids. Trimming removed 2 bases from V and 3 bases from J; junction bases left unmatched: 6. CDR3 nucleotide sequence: TGTGCCAGCAGTTACGGGGCTAGCGGGTTCTACAATGAGCAGTTCTTC. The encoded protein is CASSYGASGFYNEQFF.

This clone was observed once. The CDR3 reads CSAETRAEAFF. The CDR3 bases are TGCAGTGCCGAGACGAGGGCTGAAGCTTTCTTT. V is TRBV20-1 and J is TRBJ1-1; D gene unclear. The CDR3 runs 11 residues. The V gene lost 6 bases and the J gene lost 6 bases, with 11 bases spanning the gap. Germline V gene lookup returns CDR1 DFQATT and CDR2 SNEGSKA (reference sequence).

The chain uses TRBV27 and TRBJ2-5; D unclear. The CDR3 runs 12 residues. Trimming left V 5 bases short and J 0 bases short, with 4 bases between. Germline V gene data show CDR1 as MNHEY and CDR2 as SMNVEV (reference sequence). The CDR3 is CASSGNQETQYF. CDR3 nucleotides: TGTGCCAGCAGTGGCAACCAAGAGACCCAGTACTTC.

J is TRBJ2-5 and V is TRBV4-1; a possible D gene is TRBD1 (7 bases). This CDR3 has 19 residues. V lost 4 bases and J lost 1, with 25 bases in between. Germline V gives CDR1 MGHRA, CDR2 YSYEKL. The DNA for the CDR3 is TGCGCCAGCAGCCGCCCCCGACAGGGAAGACTAGGTCCCCAAGAGACCCAGTACTTC. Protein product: CASSRPRQGRLGPQETQYF.

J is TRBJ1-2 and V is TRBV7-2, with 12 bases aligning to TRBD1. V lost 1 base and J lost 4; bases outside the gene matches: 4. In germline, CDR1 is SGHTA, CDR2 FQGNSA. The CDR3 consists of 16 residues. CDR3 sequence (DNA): TGTGCCAGCAGCTTAGATCGGGGACAGGGGGCCTATGGCTACACCTTC. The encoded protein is CASSLDRGQGAYGYTF.

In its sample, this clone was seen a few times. CDR3 amino acids: CASSEGRGNQPQHF. Here the CDR3 DNA reads TGTGCCAGCAGTGAAGGACGGGGCAATCAGCCCCAGCATTTT. The V call is TRBV2, the J call TRBJ1-5, with D unclear. Germline V gene sequence: CDR1 SNHLY, CDR2 FYNNEI. Trimming took 1 base from V and 2 from J, leaving 6 bases between them. The CDR3 has 14 amino acids.

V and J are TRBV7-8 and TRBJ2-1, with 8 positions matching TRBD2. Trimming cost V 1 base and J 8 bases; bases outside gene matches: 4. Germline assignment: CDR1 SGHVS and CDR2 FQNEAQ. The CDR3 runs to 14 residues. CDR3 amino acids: CASSLGSGSDEQFF. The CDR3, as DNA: TGTGCCAGCAGCTTAGGAAGCGGGAGTGATGAGCAGTTCTTC.

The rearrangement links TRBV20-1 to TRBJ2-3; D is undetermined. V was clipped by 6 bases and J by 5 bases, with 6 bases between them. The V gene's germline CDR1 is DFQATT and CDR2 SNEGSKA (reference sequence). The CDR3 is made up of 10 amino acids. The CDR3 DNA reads TGCAGTGCCCCAGTAGATACGCAGTATTTT. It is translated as CSAPVDTQYF.

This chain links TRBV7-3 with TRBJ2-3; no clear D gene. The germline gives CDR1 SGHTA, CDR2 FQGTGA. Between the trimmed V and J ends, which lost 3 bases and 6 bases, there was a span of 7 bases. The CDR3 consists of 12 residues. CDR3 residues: CASSLAPDTQYF. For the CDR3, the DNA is TGTGCCAGCAGCTTGGCTCCGGATACGCAGTATTTT.

CDR3 DNA: TGTGCCATCAGTCCGGGACAGGATAGCAATCAGCCCCAGCATTTT. Translating gives CAISPGQDSNQPQHF. The chain carries TRBV10-3 and TRBJ1-5; 8 positions agree with TRBD1. With V trimmed by 5 bases and J by 0 bases, 3 bases remained unmatched. The CDR3 covers 15 residues. The germline V gene has CDR1 ENHRY and CDR2 SYGVKD.

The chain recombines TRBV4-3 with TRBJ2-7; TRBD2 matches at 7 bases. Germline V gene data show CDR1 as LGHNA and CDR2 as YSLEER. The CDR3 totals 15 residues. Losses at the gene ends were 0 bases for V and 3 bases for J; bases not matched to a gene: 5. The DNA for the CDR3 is TGCGCCAGCAGCCAAGACCCGGGACTATTCTACGAGCAGTACTTC. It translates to CASSQDPGLFYEQYF.

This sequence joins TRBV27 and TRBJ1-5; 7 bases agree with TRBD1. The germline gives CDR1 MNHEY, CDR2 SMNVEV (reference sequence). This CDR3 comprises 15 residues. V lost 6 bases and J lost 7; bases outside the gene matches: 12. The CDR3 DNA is TGTGCCAGCAGGACCATGACAGGGCCCGGGCAGCCCCAGCATTTT. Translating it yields CASRTMTGPGQPQHF.